Presented here are 12 T cell receptor beta chains from one specimen sequenced in a study of blood T cell repertoires in COVID-19. Data came from immunoSEQ multiplex PCR; TCRdb stores just in-frame clones and leaves some out. This table holds under 250,000 clones, around 83% found once. The sample was peripheral blood. The origin of the receptors is a woman in her fifties or sixties with acute or convalescent COVID-19.

The CDR3 DNA is TGCGCCAGCAGCCCCACCTTTGGGACAGGGGGCCCTGGAGGAGCTTTCTTT. Residues: CASSPTFGTGGPGGAFF. The V and J genes are TRBV5-1 and TRBJ1-1; 12 nucleotides agree with TRBD1. The V gene end was trimmed by 4 bases and the J gene end by 10 bases; junction bases not matched to a gene: 17. CDR1 and CDR2 from the germline V gene are SGHRS and YFSETQ. CDR3 length equals 17 residues.

This clone was recorded a few times. The genes are TRBV10-3 and TRBJ2-3; 14 bases are a match to TRBD2. The CDR3 has 20 amino acids. Trimming took 3 bases from V and 1 from J; bases not matched to a gene: 12. Germline V gene sequence: CDR1 ENHRY, CDR2 SYGVKD. CDR3 in amino acids: CAISDPSGTSGSEGTDTQYF. The CDR3 nucleotides read TGTGCCATCAGTGACCCTTCCGGGACTAGCGGGAGTGAGGGCACAGATACGCAGTATTTT.

This clone is a singleton in its sample. The CDR3 is CASSPPADTQYF. The CDR3, as DNA: TGTGCCAGCAGCCCCCCCGCAGATACGCAGTATTTT. This chain uses TRBV6-6 with TRBJ2-3; D gene unclear. Germline CDR1 is MNHNY and CDR2 is SVGAGI (reference sequence). This CDR3 spans 12 amino acids. Trimming left V 6 bases short and J 4 bases short, with 8 bases between.

V gene TRBV11-2 combines with J gene TRBJ1-5; D remains ambiguous. Trimming pared 6 bases from V and 5 bases from J, leaving 11 bases between. The CDR3 spans 13 residues. Germline values: CDR1 SGHAT, CDR2 FQNNGV. Here the CDR3 reads CASSSQRDQPQHF. In DNA, the CDR3 is TGTGCCAGCAGTTCCCAACGGGATCAGCCCCAGCATTTT.

This clone has just one count. This chain uses TRBV29-1 with TRBJ2-2, with D perhaps TRBD2 (5 bases). Germline V gene sequence: CDR1 SQVTM, CDR2 ANQGSEA. With 4 bases removed from V and 2 bases from J, the gap between germline ends came to 11 bases. The CDR3 contains 14 residues. CDR3 region: CSVGLAVNTGELFF. For the CDR3, the DNA is TGCAGCGTTGGCCTAGCAGTAAACACCGGGGAGCTGTTTTTT.

This chain links TRBV27 with TRBJ2-3; 7 nucleotides agree with TRBD2. Trimming took 6 bases from V and 1 from J; bases not matched to a gene: 10. This CDR3 region has 16 residues. Germline V lookup: CDR1 MNHEY, CDR2 SMNVEV (reference sequence). CDR3 protein: CASRGSGIGGTDTQYF. In DNA form, the CDR3 reads TGTGCCAGCAGAGGAAGCGGGATCGGGGGCACAGATACGCAGTATTTT.

The chain uses TRBV4-1 and TRBJ2-7; a weak D match, TRBD1 (6 bases). The CDR3 sequence is 15 residues long. CDR1 MGHRA and CDR2 YSYEKL come from the germline V gene. The V end lost 6 bases, the J end lost 0 bases, and 15 bases lay between the germline ends. CDR3 nucleotides: TGCGCCAGCAGTTCGGGACATGCGAGCTCCTACGAGCAGTACTTC. It is translated as CASSSGHASSYEQYF.

Here the CDR3 DNA reads TGTGCCAGCGGCCAGGGTTCTTCCCCTAATCAGCCCCAGCATTTT. Its protein is CASGQGSSPNQPQHF. The J gene is TRBJ1-5, the V gene TRBV27; a weak D match, TRBD1 (5 bases). The CDR3 totals 15 residues. V was pared by 8 bases and J by 4 bases, with 18 bases between. Looked up from germline, CDR1 is MNHEY and CDR2 is SMNVEV (reference sequence).

This chain connects TRBV10-3 to TRBJ2-2; D is perhaps TRBD2 (5 bases). This CDR3 contains 16 residues. Trimming stripped 10 bases from V and 0 bases from J, with 18 bases between. Germline loops: CDR1 ENHRY, CDR2 SYGVKD. This CDR3 is CATLPSGFANTGELFF. The CDR3 coding sequence is TGTGCCACCCTCCCATCGGGGTTCGCGAACACCGGGGAGCTGTTTTTT.

The chain couples TRBV30 to TRBJ2-5; D possibly corresponds to TRBD1 (5 bases). Germline assignment: CDR1 GTSNPN and CDR2 SVGIG (reference sequence). V was shortened by 0 bases and J by 1 base, with 18 bases between the two germline ends. The CDR3 extends over 17 amino acids. The CDR3 sequence is CAWSVQDLGAVQETQYF. For the CDR3, the DNA is TGTGCCTGGAGTGTACAGGATCTAGGGGCCGTCCAAGAGACCCAGTACTTC.

This clone was observed a handful of times. The rearrangement uses TRBV12-3 or TRBV12-4 and TRBJ2-2; D unclear. There are 12 residues in the CDR3. V lost 5 bases, J lost 2 bases, and 3 bases lay in between. CDR3 sequence: CASSLNTGELFF. Here the CDR3 DNA reads TGTGCCAGCAGTCTTAACACCGGGGAGCTGTTTTTT.

This clone showed up just once. The V and J genes are TRBV9 and TRBJ2-5; 8 bases align to TRBD1. Per the germline V gene, CDR1 is SGDLS and CDR2 is YYNGEE. CDR3 length: 14 amino acids. V lost 3 bases, J lost 3 bases, and 4 bases stayed unmatched. CDR3 coding DNA: TGTGCCAGCAGCGGACAGGGGTCCGAAGAGACCCAGTACTTC. Translated, it gives CASSGQGSEETQYF.